These T cell receptor beta chains were read from a single sample in a study of cytotoxic CD8 clonotypes in ibrutinib-treated CLL. This table comes from immunoSEQ multiplex PCR, and its TCRdb copy is limited to in-frame clones, with some not included. The sample includes about 120,000 clones, 58% of them seen just once. The source was PBMCs, collected after 24 months of ibrutinib treatment. These receptors originate from a human donor with chronic lymphocytic leukemia. The CDR3 runs from the conserved cysteine through the conserved F or W. Fields, in order: J gene, clone size, V gene, D gene, CDR3 protein, CDR3 DNA. A D gene is named only where the DNA matches it firmly. A clone size is listed for some rows: how often the clone was seen (once, few, many), or a class if it is expanded.

TRBJ1-2 | few | TRBV7-2 | TRBD1 | CASSRGQGNGYTF | TGTGCCAGCAGCCGGGGACAGGGGAATGGCTACACCTTC
TRBJ2-1 | few | TRBV25-1 | NA | CASSDRNEQFF | TGTGCCAGCAGTGACCGGAATGAGCAGTTCTTC
TRBJ1-1 | few | TRBV2 | NA | CASSEQTNTEAFF | TGTGCCAGCAGTGAGCAGACAAACACTGAAGCTTTCTTT
TRBJ2-3 | NA | TRBV7-3 | NA | CASSSSTDTQYF | TGTGCCAGCAGCTCTTCCACAGATACGCAGTATTTT
TRBJ2-2 | once | TRBV29-1 | TRBD2 | CSVASGGKAGELFF | TGCAGCGTTGCTAGCGGGGGGAAGGCCGGGGAGCTGTTTTTT
TRBJ1-1 | NA | TRBV30 | NA | CAYSQGSYTEAFF | TGTGCCTATTCCCAGGGGTCGTACACTGAAGCTTTCTTT
TRBJ2-3 | NA | TRBV7-9 | TRBD2 | CASSQGLAGGASTDTQYF | TGTGCCAGCAGCCAGGGACTAGCGGGGGGCGCTAGCACAGATACGCAGTATTTT
TRBJ1-2 | NA | TRBV29-1 | TRBD1 | CSAGTGDYGYTF | TGCAGCGCCGGGACAGGGGACTATGGCTACACCTTC
TRBJ1-3 | once | TRBV5-4 | TRBD1 | CASSLDREASGNTIYF | TGTGCCAGCAGCCTAGACAGGGAGGCCTCTGGAAACACCATATATTTT
TRBJ1-2 | few | TRBV28 | TRBD1 | CASRRQGAWGYTF | TGTGCCAGCAGACGACAGGGGGCGTGGGGCTACACCTTC
TRBJ2-1 | few | TRBV4-2 | NA | CASSPPLLSGHTYNEQFF | TGTGCCAGCAGCCCACCCCTCCTGTCAGGTCACACCTACAATGAGCAGTTCTTC